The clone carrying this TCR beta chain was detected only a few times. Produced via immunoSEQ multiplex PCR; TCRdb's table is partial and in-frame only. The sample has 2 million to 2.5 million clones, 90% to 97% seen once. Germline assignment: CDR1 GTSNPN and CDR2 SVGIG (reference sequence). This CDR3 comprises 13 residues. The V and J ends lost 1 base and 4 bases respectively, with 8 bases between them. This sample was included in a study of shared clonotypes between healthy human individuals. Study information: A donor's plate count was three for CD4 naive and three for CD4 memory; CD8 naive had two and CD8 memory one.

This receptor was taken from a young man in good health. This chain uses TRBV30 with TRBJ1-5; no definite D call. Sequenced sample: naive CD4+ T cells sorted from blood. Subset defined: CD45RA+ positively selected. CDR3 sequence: CAWSGVGNQPQHF. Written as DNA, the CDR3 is TGTGCCTGGAGTGGGGTAGGGAATCAGCCCCAGCATTTT. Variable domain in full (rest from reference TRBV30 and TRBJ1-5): SQTIHQWPATLVQPVGSPLSLECTVEGTSNPNLYWYRQAAGRGLQLLFYSVGIGQISSEVPQNLSASRPQDRQFILSSKKLLLSDSGFYLCAWSGVGNQPQHFGDGTRLSIL.